This T cell receptor (beta chain) was sequenced during a study of persistence of HIV-infected CD4 T cells. Study in general: Donors were ART-treated; their CMV- and Gag-responding CD4+ T cells were isolated. Study findings and constraints: Compared with CD3/CD28-stimulated cells, CMV- and Gag-responding cells showed lower TCRbeta richness.

The immunoSEQ assay was version 4, run in survey mode. Profiling relied on immunoSEQ multiplex PCR, and the TCRdb table lists in-frame clones only, not all of them. Among about 36,000 clones listed, around 85% were seen once. Cells were stimulated with overlapping HIV-1 Gag 15-mer peptides. CD40L-negative CD69-negative CD45RO-high memory CD4+ T cells were sorted as populations depleted of antigen-responding cells. Undetectable plasma HIV-1 RNA below 50 copies/mL lasted at least 4 years. PBMCs were depleted of CD8+ T cells before stimulation. Germline CDR1 reads SNHLY; CDR2 reads FYNNEI. Deletions cut 8 bases from V and 0 bases from J, with 8 bases between. This CDR3 is built from 14 residues. Notes on this clone: Antigen unknown.

The material sequenced was cultured CD4+ T cells from PBMCs, taken from a patient who received antiretroviral therapy. This sequence joins TRBV2 and TRBJ2-6; either TRBD1 or TRBD2 may fit D (6 bases each). The sequence was collected from an adult with HIV. The donor label of this sample is uncertain. The CDR3 region is CASGGGSGANVLTF. CDR3 nucleotide sequence: TGTGCCAGCGGAGGGGGCTCTGGGGCCAACGTCCTGACTTTC.